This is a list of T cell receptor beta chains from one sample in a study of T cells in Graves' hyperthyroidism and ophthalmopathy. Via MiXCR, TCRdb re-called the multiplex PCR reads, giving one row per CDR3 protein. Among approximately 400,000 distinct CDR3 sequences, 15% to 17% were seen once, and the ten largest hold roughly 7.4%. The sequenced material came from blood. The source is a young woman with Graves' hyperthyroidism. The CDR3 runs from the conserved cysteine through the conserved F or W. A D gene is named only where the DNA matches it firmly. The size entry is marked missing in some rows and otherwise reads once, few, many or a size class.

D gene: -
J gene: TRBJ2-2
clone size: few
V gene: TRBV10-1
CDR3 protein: CASSVYRAGELFF
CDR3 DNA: TGCGCCAGCAGTGTGTACAGGGCCGGGGAGCTGTTTTTT

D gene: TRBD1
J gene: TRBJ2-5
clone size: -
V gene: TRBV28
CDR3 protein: CASSPGTGRPQTQYF
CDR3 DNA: TGTGCCAGCAGTCCCGGGACAGGCCGTCCGCAGACCCAGTACTTC

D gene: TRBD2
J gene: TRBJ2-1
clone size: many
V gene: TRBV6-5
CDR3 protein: CASSYTGGPINEQFF
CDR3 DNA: TGTGCCAGCAGTTACACGGGAGGGCCGATAAATGAGCAGTTCTTC

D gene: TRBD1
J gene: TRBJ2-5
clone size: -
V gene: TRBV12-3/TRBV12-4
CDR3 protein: CASSPEGTGGVETQYF
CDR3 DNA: TGTGCCAGCAGTCCCGAGGGGACAGGAGGGGTGGAGACCCAGTACTTC

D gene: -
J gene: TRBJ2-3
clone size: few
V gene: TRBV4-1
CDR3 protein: CASSFQRELADTQYF
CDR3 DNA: TGCGCCAGCAGCTTCCAGAGGGAATTGGCAGATACGCAGTATTTT

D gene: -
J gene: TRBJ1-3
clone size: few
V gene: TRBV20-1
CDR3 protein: CSARDPDRGPGNTIYF
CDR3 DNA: TGCAGTGCTAGAGATCCCGACCGTGGCCCTGGAAACACCATATATTTT

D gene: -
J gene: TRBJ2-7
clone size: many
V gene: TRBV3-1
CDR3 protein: CASSTGPLSYEQYF
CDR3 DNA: TGTGCCAGCAGCACCGGGCCTCTGTCCTACGAGCAGTACTTC

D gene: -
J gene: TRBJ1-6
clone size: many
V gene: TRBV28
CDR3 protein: CASRGDRSYNSPLHF
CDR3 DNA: TGTGCCAGCAGGGGTGACAGGTCCTATAATTCACCCCTCCACTTT

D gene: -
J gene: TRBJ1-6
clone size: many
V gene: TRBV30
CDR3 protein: CAWKRQDNSPLHF
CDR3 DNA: TGTGCCTGGAAGAGACAGGATAATTCACCCCTCCACTTT

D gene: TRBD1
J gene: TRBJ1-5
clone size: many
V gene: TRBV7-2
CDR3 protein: CASSQHSTGPGNQPQHF
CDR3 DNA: TGTGCCAGCAGCCAACACTCGACAGGGCCGGGCAATCAGCCCCAGCATTTT

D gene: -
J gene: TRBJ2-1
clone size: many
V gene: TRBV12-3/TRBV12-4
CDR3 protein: CASSYRLEGGEQFF
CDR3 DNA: TGTGCCAGCAGTTACAGACTAGAGGGGGGAGAGCAGTTCTTC

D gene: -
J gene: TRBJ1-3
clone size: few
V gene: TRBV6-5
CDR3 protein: CASSYTEPGTGNTIYF
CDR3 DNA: TGTGCCAGCAGTTACACAGAACCCGGTACTGGAAACACCATATATTTT

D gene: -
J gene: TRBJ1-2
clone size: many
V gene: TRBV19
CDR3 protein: CASSNSYGYTF
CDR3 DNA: TGTGCCAGTAGTAACTCCTATGGCTACACCTTC

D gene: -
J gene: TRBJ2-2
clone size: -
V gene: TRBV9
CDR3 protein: CASSLDPNSGELFF
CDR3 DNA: TGTGCCAGCAGCTTAGATCCCAATTCCGGGGAGCTGTTTTTT

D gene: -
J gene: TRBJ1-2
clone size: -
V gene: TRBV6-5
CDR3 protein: CASSYSSLSRTNYGYTF
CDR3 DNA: TGTGCCAGCAGTTACTCAAGCCTGTCGAGGACTAACTATGGCTACACCTTC

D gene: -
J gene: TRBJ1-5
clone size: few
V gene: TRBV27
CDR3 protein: CASRPGTTSSNQPQHF
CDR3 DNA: TGTGCCAGCAGACCTGGGACAACTAGTAGCAATCAGCCCCAGCATTTT